The T cell receptor beta chain under discussion was sequenced for a study of blood T cell repertoires in COVID-19 (dated by TCRdb to 2019 to 2021). A note on the overall study: The collaborator samples originated in the United States, Italy and Spain and spanned the acute and convalescent phases of COVID-19. The material from the prospective study consisted of cDNA or gDNA derived from T cells, B-cell-depleted T cells, or PBMCs. Samples were obtained from the ongoing ImmuneRACE study (first 160 participants) and from 950 to 1,500 subjects provided by 6 global collaborators. Sample metadata almost always included a de-identified subject ID, COVID-19 status, age in years and sex. The repertoires were released in a freely available public database intended as a resource for research on the immune response to SARS-CoV-2. Where available, HLA class I and class II types were obtained from metadata supplied by the sample provider rather than from assay-based typing. Deeply sampled blood TCRbeta repertoires from subjects exposed to, actively infected with, or recovered from COVID-19 were included in the dataset.

CDR1 and CDR2 (LNHNV, YYDKDF) derive from the germline V gene (reference sequence). The cysteine opens and the phenylalanine closes a CDR3 of 17 amino acids. Only the CDR3 part of the read is kept: 51 bases, read in frame from the first base. Trimming removed 3 bases from V and 1 base from J; the gene matches leave 9 bases unexplained. TCRbeta CDR3 regions were amplified from genomic DNA by means of the immunoSEQ Assay, a bias-controlled multiplex PCR. The study's processing was this. The number of nucleated cells in each sample was estimated from the amplification of reference gene primers within the assay. To quantify the absolute abundance of each unique TCRbeta CDR3 rearrangement, sequence reads were collapsed and filtered. For each sample, productive Simpson clonality was calculated by taking the square root of Simpson's diversity index across productive rearrangements. The table was pulled from immuneACCESS by TCRdb, which kept in-frame rearrangements only. Such tables lose some clones; where checked, under half of the loss comes from unresolved V genes, and the rest has no known cause. The V and J calls and clone size were taken over from that table, and D and trimming were inferred from the DNA. This sample comprises about 480,000 clones, around 87% of them detected only once. The ten top clones hold 1.5% to 2% of the sample.

Enrolling through a virtual design, the prospective study's participants ranged in age from roughly 18 to 95 years and lived across more than 20 United States geographic areas. In the prospective study, participants were assigned to cohorts based on the clinical history participants reported in a screening survey and a study questionnaire. Recovered participants in ImmuneRACE Cohort 3 were defined as having two consecutive negative NP/OP PCR tests, clearance from a healthcare professional, or resolution of symptoms. In the prospective study, mobile phlebotomists collected whole blood, serum and a nasopharyngeal or oropharyngeal swab from each participant. Additional blood draws and questionnaires over an approximately two-month period could optionally be provided by prospective study participants. Before DNA extraction, blood samples from the prospective study were shipped at room temperature or frozen.

Of note for this clone: Its antigen remains unidentified. Base qualities were left out, and no much larger clone turns up one base away.

Study-wide conclusions, independent of this receptor: The amount of clinical and demographic metadata varied by source and participant and was provided uncurated.

The clonotype comes from a woman in her thirties or forties who had recovered from COVID-19. The rearranged chain carries TRBV15 and TRBJ2-7; TRBD1 matches 10 bases in the middle. The source material was PBMCs or T cells enriched from blood (not recorded which). CDR3 protein: CATSSGPGQGESYEQYF. The DNA sequence reads TGTGCCACCAGCAGTGGCCCTGGACAGGGGGAGTCCTACGAGCAGTACTTC. Beyond the CDR3, the reference TRBV15 and TRBJ2-7 genes provide the residues; the full variable domain reads: DAMVIQNPRYQVTQFGKPVTLSCSQTLNHNVMYWYQQKSSQAPKLLFHYYDKDFNNEADTPDNFQSRRPNTSFCFLDIRSPGLGDTAMYLCATSSGPGQGESYEQYFGPGTRLTVT.